These 22 T cell receptor beta chains were sequenced from one sample in a study of early T cells in non-severe SARS-CoV-2 infection. TCRdb ran MiXCR on the 5' RACE reads and lists one entry per CDR3 protein. The sample lists about 68,000 distinct CDR3 sequences, more than 10% occurring once. Sequenced sample: whole blood. The receptors were sampled from an adult who was a healthcare worker with PCR-confirmed SARS-CoV-2 infection or an uninfected control (not recorded which).

This chain links TRBV20-1 with TRBJ2-1, with 12 bases matching TRBD2. The V gene's germline CDR1 is DFQATT and CDR2 SNEGSKA (reference sequence). The length of the CDR3 is 15 residues. Trimming at V came to 6 bases and at J to 9 bases, leaving 12 bases not matched to a gene. The CDR3 is CSADLLAGGPSEQFF. The CDR3 bases are TGCAGTGCGGACCTCCTAGCGGGGGGGCCGAGTGAGCAGTTCTTC.

This clonotype has ten or more counts. The chain recombines TRBV20-1 with TRBJ1-6, with D possibly TRBD1 on 5 matching bases. Trimming removed 3 bases from V and 0 bases from J, with 12 bases in between. Germline CDR1 reads DFQATT; CDR2 reads SNEGSKA (reference sequence). The CDR3 length is 16 residues. CDR3 nucleotide sequence: TGCAGTGCTAGGGAGGTGGGGCACTCCTATAATTCACCCCTCCACTTT. It encodes CSAREVGHSYNSPLHF.

DNA of the CDR3: TGTGCCAGCAGCCCCCGGAGACTAGCGGGAGAGACCCAGTACTTC. This codes for CASSPRRLAGETQYF. This chain connects TRBV5-5 to TRBJ2-5; 10 nucleotides agree with TRBD2. CDR1 is SGHKS and CDR2 is YYEKEE in the germline V gene (reference sequence). The CDR3 loop spans 15 amino acids. Trimming at V came to 4 bases and at J to 4 bases, leaving 7 bases not matched to a gene.

The gene calls are TRBV9 and TRBJ2-1; tentatively, D is TRBD2 (6 bases). CDR1 is SGDLS, CDR2 YYNGEE, per germline. V lost 0 bases to trimming and J lost 7 bases, with 14 bases between them. CDR3 length: 15 residues. The CDR3 DNA follows: TGTGCCAGCAGCGTAGATCCGGACTACCCTAATGAGCAGTTCTTC. Protein: CASSVDPDYPNEQFF.

The chain employs TRBV27 and TRBJ2-1; possibly TRBD1 for D (6 bases). Germline CDR1 and CDR2: MNHEY and SMNVEV (reference sequence). CDR3 length: 14 amino acids. V lost 7 bases to trimming and J lost 10 bases, with 20 bases between them. The CDR3 here is CASKAGGLPWEQFF. The CDR3 DNA reads TGTGCCAGCAAAGCTGGGGGCCTTCCTTGGGAGCAGTTCTTC.

This clonotype has just a few counts. The gene calls are TRBV20-1 and TRBJ2-5, with 8 bases that match TRBD2. V gave up 0 bases and J gave up 3 bases; unmatched junction bases: 3. CDR3 length: 14 amino acids. Looked up from germline, CDR1 is DFQATT and CDR2 is SNEGSKA (reference sequence). In DNA, the CDR3 is TGCAGTGCTAGAGATTTAGCGGGGAAAGAGACCCAGTACTTC. It is translated as CSARDLAGKETQYF.

The V gene is TRBV12-3 or TRBV12-4, the J gene TRBJ1-5; possible D gene TRBD1, 5 bases. V lost 5 bases and J lost 0, with 14 bases in between. CDR3 length: 16 amino acids. The DNA of the CDR3 is TGTGCCAGCAGTATCGACAGATCTCATAGCAATCAGCCCCAGCATTTT. As protein: CASSIDRSHSNQPQHF.

The chain carries TRBV6-6 and TRBJ1-2, with D possibly TRBD1 on 5 matching bases. V lost 8 bases, J lost 2 bases, and 18 bases lay in between. The germline V gene encodes CDR1 MNHNY and CDR2 SVGAGI (reference sequence). The CDR3 has 15 amino acids. CDR3 nucleotide sequence: TGTGCCAGCGGGGCCCTCGGGGCAGGGAACTATGGCTACACCTTC. Translated: CASGALGAGNYGYTF.

This clonotype has just a few counts. The gene calls are TRBV29-1 and TRBJ2-2, with D perhaps matching TRBD2 (6 bases). The CDR3 covers 13 residues. V was trimmed by 3 bases and J by 4 bases, leaving 9 bases between them. The germline V gene has CDR1 SQVTM and CDR2 ANQGSEA. The CDR3 spells CSVDWEVTGELFF. CDR3 in DNA: TGCAGCGTTGATTGGGAGGTCACCGGGGAGCTGTTTTTT.

This clonotype was seen many times. The rearrangement uses TRBV7-9 and TRBJ2-1, with D perhaps being TRBD1 or TRBD2 (6 bases each). Germline loops: CDR1 SEHNR, CDR2 FQNEAQ (reference sequence). Trimming left V 5 bases short and J 7 bases short, with 21 bases between. The CDR3 runs 16 residues. The CDR3 loop is CASSPPAGGRRNEQFF. In DNA form, the CDR3 reads TGTGCCAGCAGCCCTCCGGCCGGGGGCCGACGAAATGAGCAGTTCTTC.

This sequence joins TRBV6-6 and TRBJ1-2; D may be TRBD1 (6 bases). The CDR3 contains 16 residues. Trimming took 2 bases from V and 2 from J, leaving 15 bases between them. Germline V gene data show CDR1 as MNHNY and CDR2 as SVGAGI (reference sequence). CDR3 sequence (DNA): TGTGCCAGCAGTTACACGCCCGAACAGGGCAACTATGGCTACACCTTC. This codes for CASSYTPEQGNYGYTF.

V and J are TRBV27 and TRBJ1-6, with 7 positions matching TRBD1. The trim removed 2 bases at V and 4 bases at J, leaving 2 bases unmatched. This CDR3 region has 15 residues. Germline lookup yields CDR1 MNHEY and CDR2 SMNVEV (reference sequence). The CDR3 reads CASSLVGQYNSPLHF. For the CDR3, the DNA is TGTGCCAGCAGTTTAGTGGGACAGTATAATTCACCCCTCCACTTT.

The chain links TRBV27 to TRBJ2-1, with TRBD2 matching over 8 bases. With V trimmed by 5 bases and J by 0 bases, 3 bases remained unmatched. The CDR3 is 15 amino acids. CDR1 MNHEY and CDR2 SMNVEV come from the germline V gene (reference sequence). This CDR3 is CASSLSGGSYNEQFF. The CDR3 nucleotides read TGTGCCAGCAGTCTCAGCGGGGGCTCCTACAATGAGCAGTTCTTC.

In its sample, this clonotype was seen a few times. The CDR3 DNA reads TGTGCCAGCAGCACAGGACTAGCGGGAGCCCGGGGCACAGATACGCAGTATTTT. Residues: CASSTGLAGARGTDTQYF. The V call is TRBV7-9, the J call TRBJ2-3; 13 bases are a match to TRBD2. CDR3 length: 18 amino acids. Germline lookup yields CDR1 SEHNR and CDR2 FQNEAQ (reference sequence). V lost 5 bases to trimming and J lost 1 base; unmatched junction nucleotides: 9.

This clonotype was counted at least ten times. The chain recombines TRBV15 with TRBJ1-5, with D unresolved. Trimming pared 5 bases from V and 7 bases from J, leaving 18 bases between. The CDR3 has 15 residues. CDR1 is LNHNV, CDR2 YYDKDF, per germline (reference sequence). The CDR3, as DNA: TGTGCCACCAGCTCCGCGATAGGGAGTACACAGCCCCAGCATTTT. Translation gives CATSSAIGSTQPQHF.

This clonotype has just a few counts. V usage is TRBV7-9 and J usage is TRBJ2-7; D may be TRBD2 (5 bases). V was shortened by 3 bases and J by 7 bases, with 13 bases between the two germline ends. Per germline, CDR1 SEHNR and CDR2 FQNEAQ (reference sequence). The CDR3 extends over 13 amino acids. CDR3 nucleotide sequence: TGTGCCAGCAGCTTTTCGGAGCGGACGGAGCAGTACTTC. This sequence encodes CASSFSERTEQYF.

J is TRBJ1-3 and V is TRBV20-1; D perhaps matches TRBD1 (5 bases). CDR1 and CDR2 from the germline V gene are DFQATT and SNEGSKA (reference sequence). Between the trimmed V and J ends, which lost 3 bases and 6 bases, there was a span of 18 bases. This CDR3 is built from 15 residues. CDR3: CSARGDRSAENTIYF. CDR3 bases: TGCAGTGCTAGGGGAGACAGAAGCGCTGAAAACACCATATATTTT.

The rearrangement joins TRBV9 to TRBJ2-4; no firm D call. Germline loops: CDR1 SGDLS, CDR2 YYNGEE. CDR3 length: 13 amino acids. V gave up 0 bases and J gave up 9 bases, with 10 bases separating them. In DNA form, the CDR3 reads TGTGCCAGCAGCGTAGGGCCCCCCGGCATTCAGTACTTC. Protein product: CASSVGPPGIQYF.

This clonotype has a count of ten or more. This sequence joins TRBV19 and TRBJ2-6; D ambiguous. Trimming took 5 bases from V and 2 from J, leaving 7 bases between them. Germline loops: CDR1 LNHDA, CDR2 SQIVND (reference sequence). CDR3 size: 14 residues. The CDR3 is CASSPRTGANVLTF. For the CDR3, the DNA is TGTGCCAGTAGTCCCCGTACTGGGGCCAACGTCCTGACTTTC. The full variable domain, with the rest looked up from reference TRBV19 and TRBJ2-6, is DGGITQSPKYLFRKEGQNVTLSCEQNLNHDAMYWYRQDPGQGLRLIYYSQIVNDFQKGDIAEGYSVSREKKESFPLTVTSAQKNPTAFYLCASSPRTGANVLTFGAGSRLTVL.

The table lists this clonotype with many counts. The J gene is TRBJ1-2, the V gene TRBV19; 7 nucleotides match TRBD1. CDR1 and CDR2 from the germline V gene are LNHDA and SQIVND (reference sequence). This CDR3 is built from 14 residues. Trimming removed 10 bases from V and 6 bases from J; junction bases left unmatched: 14. CDR3 sequence reads: CATHRGQGVDGYTF. In DNA form, the CDR3 reads TGTGCCACCCACCGGGGGCAGGGGGTCGATGGCTACACCTTC.

This clonotype was seen a few times. The chain couples TRBV13 to TRBJ2-7, with D perhaps TRBD1 or TRBD2 (6 bases each). The CDR3 runs to 15 residues. Germline-derived CDR1 and CDR2 are PRHDT and FYEKMQ (reference sequence). With 1 base removed from V and 3 bases from J, the gap between germline ends came to 13 bases. The CDR3 reads CASSLVKRGVYEQYF. The CDR3 bases are TGTGCCAGCAGCTTAGTAAAAAGGGGGGTCTACGAGCAGTACTTC. Full variable domain (rest looked up from reference TRBV13 and TRBJ2-7): AAGVIQSPRHLIKEKRETATLKCYPIPRHDTVYWYQQGPGQDPQFLISFYEKMQSDKGSIPDRFSAQQFSDYHSELNMSSLELGDSALYFCASSLVKRGVYEQYFGPGTRLTVT.

Ten or more counts support this clonotype. The chain couples TRBV7-6 to TRBJ2-1; 12 bases line up with TRBD2. Germline V gene sequence: CDR1 SGHVS, CDR2 FNYEAQ. The CDR3 consists of 17 residues. The V gene end was trimmed by 4 bases and the J gene end by 3 bases; junction bases not matched to a gene: 7. CDR3 amino acids: CASSSRLAGEFYNEQFF. As DNA, the CDR3 is TGTGCCAGCAGCTCTCGACTAGCGGGGGAATTCTACAATGAGCAGTTCTTC.